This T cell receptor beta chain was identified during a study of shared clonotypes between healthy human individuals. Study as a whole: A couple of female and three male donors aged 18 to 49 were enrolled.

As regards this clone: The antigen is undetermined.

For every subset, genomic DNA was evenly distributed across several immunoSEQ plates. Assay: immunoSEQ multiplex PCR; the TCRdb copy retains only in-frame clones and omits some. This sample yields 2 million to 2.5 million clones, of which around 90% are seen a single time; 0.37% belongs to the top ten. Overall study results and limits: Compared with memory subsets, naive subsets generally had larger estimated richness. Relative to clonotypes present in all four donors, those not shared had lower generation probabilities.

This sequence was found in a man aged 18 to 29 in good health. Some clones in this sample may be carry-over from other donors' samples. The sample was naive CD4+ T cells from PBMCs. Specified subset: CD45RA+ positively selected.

The CDR3 sequence: CASSLLGQANEQYF. In DNA, the CDR3 is TGTGCCAGCAGCTTACTAGGACAGGCTAACGAGCAGTACTTC. The chain links TRBV5-6 to TRBJ2-7, with 7 bases that match TRBD1. V lost 2 bases to trimming and J lost 5 bases; unmatched junction nucleotides: 7. From germline, CDR1 is SGHDT and CDR2 YYEEEE. CDR3 length: 14 amino acids.